The clone carrying this T cell receptor beta chain was counted between two and nine times. The antigen is unknown. TCRdb reprocessed the 5' RACE reads via MiXCR and lists one record per CDR3 protein. The table lists about 450,000 distinct CDR3 sequences, around a quarter of them singletons, with under 15% in the top ten. These data are taken from a study of T-cell memory formation after mild COVID-19. Study context: Among the donors, TCR clusters were largely specific to each donor.

The study's findings and limits: CD8+ contracting clones occupied EMRA, while CD4+ ones occupied mainly CM and EM. Pre-infection memory carried some responding clones, suggesting that cross-reactive memory joined. Contracting clones, day 15 to 85, had balanced CD4/CD8, and later expanders favored CD4+.

The CDR3 spans 19 residues. Trimming stripped 2 bases from V and 2 bases from J, with 23 bases between. CDR1 and CDR2 from the germline V gene are MNHEY and SMNVEV (reference sequence). This TCR derives from an adult woman who had mild COVID-19 (a few samples of this study predate the infection). Cell type and time point are not known. The chain joins TRBV27 to TRBJ2-3; D is possibly TRBD1 or TRBD2 (5 bases each). The sequenced material came from PBMCs or a T cell subset sorted from them (not recorded which). CDR3 sequence reads: CASSLKIPGRLTDTDTQYF. Written as DNA, the CDR3 is TGTGCCAGCAGTTTAAAGATTCCGGGACGGCTTACCGACACAGATACGCAGTATTTT.